These 32 T cell receptor beta chains were sequenced from one sample in a study of naive and memory T cell subsets. An equimolar mix of two oligonucleotides served as the beta constant-region primer for TRBC1 and TRBC2. MiXCR, run by TCRdb on the UMI-ligation and nested PCR reads, gives a single entry per CDR3 protein. The data contain about 85,000 distinct CDR3 sequences, about 12% of them singletons. Source material: central memory CD4+ T cells from blood. The receptors come from a human donor in good health.

This clonotype has only a few counts. The chain has TRBV18 and TRBJ2-5, with D hard to call. The CDR3 has 10 amino acids. Germline CDR1 is KGHSH and CDR2 is LQKENI. V was shortened by 5 bases and J by 4 bases, with 2 bases between the two germline ends. CDR3: CASSAETQYF. CDR3 DNA sequence: TGTGCCAGCTCAGCAGAGACCCAGTACTTC.

The table lists this clonotype with a few counts. The CDR3 loop is CSARLGLARQDTQYF. The CDR3 DNA follows: TGCAGTGCTAGACTGGGACTAGCGCGACAAGATACGCAGTATTTT. This chain links TRBV20-1 with TRBJ2-3, with TRBD2 matching 10 bases. J lost 5 bases, V lost 2 bases, and 7 bases had no gene match. The germline gives CDR1 DFQATT, CDR2 SNEGSKA (reference sequence). The length of the CDR3 is 15 residues.

This clonotype has a handful of counts. The chain is built from TRBV7-9 and TRBJ2-5; no firm D call. Germline CDR1 reads SEHNR; CDR2 reads FQNEAQ (reference sequence). Trimming shortened V by 1 base and J by 1 base, and 16 bases separated the two germline ends. The CDR3 contains 17 residues. For the CDR3, the DNA is TGTGCCAGCAGCTTAGATCGGCTACCAGGAAGCCAAGAGACCCAGTACTTC. Amino acids: CASSLDRLPGSQETQYF.

The chain links TRBV7-2 to TRBJ2-1; 7 positions agree with TRBD2. The CDR3 is 14 amino acids. Trimming cost V 6 bases and J 9 bases; bases outside gene matches: 11. The germline V gene has CDR1 SGHTA and CDR2 FQGNSA. The CDR3 nucleotides are TGTGCCAGCAGAGAACGTGGGGGGGGTCTTGAGCAGTTCTTC. Translation: CASRERGGGLEQFF.

This clonotype was counted many times. The gene calls are TRBV2 and TRBJ2-1, with TRBD2 matching 11 bases. The junction had 7 bases not matched to a gene; V was cut back by 9 bases and J by 6 bases. Germline CDR1 and CDR2: SNHLY and FYNNEI. The CDR3 extends over 14 amino acids. CDR3 DNA sequence: TGTGCCAGTAAACTAGCGGGAGTACTCAATGAGCAGTTCTTC. Its protein product is CASKLAGVLNEQFF.

This clonotype was found a few times. This chain links TRBV10-3 with TRBJ2-2, with D perhaps TRBD1 (6 bases). Germline V gives CDR1 ENHRY, CDR2 SYGVKD. The CDR3 length is 17 residues. V lost 3 bases and J lost 4, with 18 bases in between. CDR3 nucleotide sequence: TGTGCCATCAGTGACCCTACAGGGTTTGAGGGCACCGGGGAGCTGTTTTTT. Protein sequence: CAISDPTGFEGTGELFF.

This clonotype has a handful of counts. This sequence joins TRBV7-2 and TRBJ2-7, with a weak D call TRBD2 (6 bases). The CDR3 is made up of 16 amino acids. V was trimmed by 1 base and J by 2 bases, leaving 15 bases between them. Per germline, CDR1 SGHTA and CDR2 FQGNSA. The CDR3 is CASSLGGLINPYEQYF. The CDR3 nucleotides read TGTGCCAGCAGCTTAGGGGGACTCATAAACCCCTACGAGCAGTACTTC.

This clonotype showed up many times. The chain has TRBV18 and TRBJ2-5; 12 bases are a match to TRBD2. Germline V lookup: CDR1 KGHSH, CDR2 LQKENI. Trimming removed 1 base from V and 5 bases from J; junction bases left unmatched: 5. The CDR3 runs to 16 residues. The CDR3 reads CASSPRLAGAEETQYF. The CDR3 DNA sequence: TGTGCCAGCTCACCACGACTAGCGGGAGCGGAGGAGACCCAGTACTTC.

This clonotype was found a few times. This rearrangement joins TRBV7-2 to TRBJ2-2; possibly TRBD1 for D (6 bases). Germline V gene lookup returns CDR1 SGHTA and CDR2 FQGNSA. CDR3 length: 17 amino acids. Trimming stripped 5 bases from V and 1 base from J, with 17 bases between. CDR3 residues: CASSALTGELNTGELFF. The CDR3 nucleotides are TGTGCCAGCAGCGCATTGACAGGAGAACTGAACACCGGGGAGCTGTTTTTT.

In its sample, this clonotype was seen many times. This chain joins TRBV4-3 and TRBJ2-5; 7 bases fit TRBD2. Germline V lookup: CDR1 LGHNA, CDR2 YSLEER. CDR3 length: 15 residues. V dropped 4 bases and J dropped 1; count of bases not matched to a gene: 6. CDR3 nucleotide sequence: TGCGCCAGCAGCCGCATAGCGGGTACCCAAGAGACCCAGTACTTC. Translating it yields CASSRIAGTQETQYF.

The chain combines TRBV28 with TRBJ1-1, with D perhaps TRBD1 (6 bases). V lost 5 bases to trimming and J lost 10 bases, with 17 bases between them. Germline CDR1 reads MDHEN; CDR2 reads SYDVKM. CDR3 length: 13 amino acids. The chain's CDR3 is CASSSSYRDAAFF. The CDR3 region has the DNA TGTGCCAGCAGTAGCAGCTACAGGGATGCAGCTTTCTTT.

The chain links TRBV12-3 or TRBV12-4 to TRBJ2-7, with D possibly being TRBD1 or TRBD2 (5 bases each). The V end lost 5 bases, the J end lost 5 bases, and 16 bases lay between the germline ends. The CDR3 is made up of 14 amino acids. The DNA of the CDR3 is TGTGCCAGCAGTACGCACCGGGGCGCCGACGAGCAGTACTTC. Translation gives CASSTHRGADEQYF.

This rearrangement joins TRBV20-1 to TRBJ2-1; 10 bases match TRBD2. CDR1 is DFQATT, CDR2 SNEGSKA, per germline (reference sequence). The V segment lost 2 bases and the J segment 3 bases; nucleotides outside the gene matches: 7. CDR3 length equals 16 residues. The CDR3 sequence: CSARPPGTSDYNEQFF. Written as DNA, the CDR3 is TGCAGTGCTAGACCTCCCGGGACTAGCGACTACAATGAGCAGTTCTTC.

This clonotype was seen more than once but under ten times. V gene TRBV2 combines with J gene TRBJ2-3; D ambiguous. The length of the CDR3 is 13 residues. Germline V gene sequence: CDR1 SNHLY, CDR2 FYNNEI. V shed 4 bases and J shed 10 bases, with 15 bases lying between them. CDR3 sequence (DNA): TGTGCCAGCAGTGTATGGCCGACTTATTCGCAGTATTTT. It encodes CASSVWPTYSQYF.

This clonotype has just a few counts. This chain joins TRBV12-3 or TRBV12-4 and TRBJ1-1; weak D call: TRBD1 (6 bases). Trimming took off 5 bases at V and 2 bases at J, with 15 bases between the two ends. The CDR3 is 15 amino acids. In nucleotides, the CDR3 is TGTGCCAGCAGTCCGCGCCAGGGGAGAAACACTGAAGCTTTCTTT. Translated, it gives CASSPRQGRNTEAFF.

The chain uses TRBV5-5 and TRBJ1-5; 9 bases match TRBD1. Trimming removed 5 bases from V and 5 bases from J; junction bases left unmatched: 5. The CDR3 runs to 14 residues. Looked up from germline, CDR1 is SGHKS and CDR2 is YYEKEE (reference sequence). CDR3 in amino acids: CASRQGANDQPQHF. CDR3 nucleotide sequence: TGTGCCAGCAGACAGGGGGCCAACGATCAGCCCCAGCATTTT.

The sample holds a few counts of this clonotype. The chain couples TRBV7-2 to TRBJ2-7, with 8 bases lining up with TRBD2. J was trimmed by 5 bases and V by 1 base; bases with no gene match: 4. The germline gives CDR1 SGHTA, CDR2 FQGNSA. This CDR3 is 14 amino acids long. CDR3 in amino acids: CASSLGGRSDEQYF. CDR3 sequence (DNA): TGTGCCAGCAGCTTAGGCGGGAGGAGCGACGAGCAGTACTTC.

The chain joins TRBV7-2 to TRBJ2-2, with D possibly matching TRBD1 (6 bases). Trimming took off 2 bases at V and 4 bases at J, with 14 bases between the two ends. CDR1 and CDR2 (germline): SGHTA, FQGNSA. The CDR3 is 16 amino acids. CDR3 sequence reads: CASSLMSGAPTGELFF. CDR3 DNA sequence: TGTGCCAGCAGCTTAATGTCAGGGGCGCCCACCGGGGAGCTGTTTTTT. Looking up the rest from reference TRBV7-2 and TRBJ2-2 gives the full variable domain: GAGVSQSPSNKVTEKGKDVELRCDPISGHTALYWYRQSLGQGLEFLIYFQGNSAPDKSGLPSDRFSAERTGGSVSTLTIQRTQQEDSAVYLCASSLMSGAPTGELFFGEGSRLTVL.

The genes are TRBV28 and TRBJ1-5; D not resolved. Trimming left V 1 base short and J 4 bases short, with 8 bases between. CDR1 is MDHEN, CDR2 SYDVKM, per germline. The CDR3 totals 14 residues. The chain's CDR3 is CASSLLGVNQPQHF. CDR3 DNA: TGTGCCAGCAGTTTATTGGGCGTTAATCAGCCCCAGCATTTT.

Ten or more counts support this clonotype. The chain is built from TRBV10-3 and TRBJ1-3; 7 bases are shared with TRBD1. V was pared by 5 bases and J by 4 bases, with 5 bases of the junction left unmatched. The CDR3 spans 14 residues. Germline V gene sequence: CDR1 ENHRY, CDR2 SYGVKD. This CDR3 reads CAISMTGPGNTIYF. CDR3 nucleotide sequence: TGTGCCATCAGTATGACAGGGCCGGGAAACACCATATATTTT.

This clonotype was observed a few times. The V call is TRBV5-1, the J call TRBJ1-1, with D possibly being TRBD1 (5 bases). CDR3 length: 15 residues. V lost 0 bases and J 4 bases, leaving 13 bases between the germline ends. Germline CDR1 reads SGHRS; CDR2 reads YFSETQ. The CDR3 DNA reads as TGCGCCAGCAGCTTGGTTCCGGGGACGAGCACTGAAGCTTTCTTT. The encoded protein is CASSLVPGTSTEAFF. The whole variable domain, filled in from reference TRBV5-1 and TRBJ1-1, reads KAGVTQTPRYLIKTRGQQVTLSCSPISGHRSVSWYQQTPGQGLQFLFEYFSETQRNKGNFPGRFSGRQFSNSRSEMNVSTLELGDSALYLCASSLVPGTSTEAFFGQGTRLTVV.

This clonotype was recorded many times. This chain uses TRBV7-9 with TRBJ2-7; 9 bases map to TRBD2. The germline V gene has CDR1 SEHNR and CDR2 FQNEAQ (reference sequence). After removal of 7 bases from V and 2 bases from J, the junction contained 3 bases not matched to a gene. The CDR3 covers 13 residues. DNA of the CDR3: TGTGCCAGCACAGGCGGGAGGGCCTACGAGCAGTACTTC. It codes for CASTGGRAYEQYF.

The V call is TRBV7-2, the J call TRBJ2-7; 9 bases fit TRBD1. Germline V lookup: CDR1 SGHTA, CDR2 FQGNSA. The CDR3 totals 13 residues. V lost 1 base, J lost 6 bases, and 1 base stayed unmatched. As DNA, the CDR3 is TGTGCCAGCAGCTTAGTGGGACAGGGCGAGCAGTACTTC. It translates to CASSLVGQGEQYF.

This clonotype was found many times. This rearrangement joins TRBV12-3 or TRBV12-4 to TRBJ2-4; 7 bases match TRBD2. V lost 5 bases to trimming and J lost 0 bases; unmatched junction nucleotides: 4. The CDR3 spans 15 residues. The CDR3 region is CASSGSSGAKNIQYF. In nucleotides, the CDR3 is TGTGCCAGCAGTGGGTCTAGCGGAGCCAAAAACATTCAGTACTTC.

There are a few counts of this clonotype. The V gene is TRBV6-4, the J gene TRBJ2-2; the match to TRBD2 covers 8 bases. The V segment lost 6 bases and the J segment 5 bases; nucleotides outside the gene matches: 8. From germline, CDR1 is MRHNA and CDR2 SNTAGT. The CDR3 has 15 residues. The DNA for the CDR3 is TGTGCCAGCAGCGTAGCGGGAATGAGTACCGGGGAGCTGTTTTTT. It specifies CASSVAGMSTGELFF.

This clonotype was seen a few times. The CDR3 DNA follows: TGTGCCAGCTCACCGTCAATTCAGGGACATAACCTGAACACTGAAGCTTTCTTT. Protein: CASSPSIQGHNLNTEAFF. The genes are TRBV18 and TRBJ1-1, with D possibly being TRBD1 (6 bases). The CDR3 runs to 18 residues. V shed 3 bases and J shed 0 bases, with 20 bases lying between them. Per germline, CDR1 KGHSH and CDR2 LQKENI.

This clonotype was observed a handful of times. V gene TRBV7-2 combines with J gene TRBJ2-3, with 9 nucleotides matching TRBD2. V dropped 1 base and J dropped 1; count of bases not matched to a gene: 9. The CDR3 has 18 amino acids. CDR1 is SGHTA and CDR2 is FQGNSA in the germline V gene. Here the CDR3 DNA reads TGTGCCAGCAGCTTAGTATTTTCAGCGGGGGGCCGCACAGATACGCAGTATTTT. This sequence encodes CASSLVFSAGGRTDTQYF.

This clonotype was observed a handful of times. The V gene is TRBV28, the J gene TRBJ1-4, with D perhaps TRBD1 (5 bases). The germline gives CDR1 MDHEN, CDR2 SYDVKM. The V end lost 4 bases, the J end lost 5 bases, and 8 bases lay between the germline ends. The CDR3 has 13 amino acids. DNA of the CDR3: TGTGCCAGCAGTTCAGGGCTGAATGAAAAACTGTTTTTT. It is translated as CASSSGLNEKLFF.

The J gene is TRBJ2-1, the V gene TRBV6-1; 7 bases match TRBD2. Trimming took 2 bases from V and 2 from J; bases not matched to a gene: 6. The length of the CDR3 is 16 residues. CDR1 MNHNS and CDR2 SASEGT come from the germline V gene. The CDR3 DNA is TGTGCCAGCAGTGAACGCGGGAGTTTCACCTACAATGAGCAGTTCTTC. Translation gives CASSERGSFTYNEQFF.

The V and J genes are TRBV27 and TRBJ2-3; TRBD1 matches 10 bases. The V gene's germline CDR1 is MNHEY and CDR2 SMNVEV (reference sequence). The CDR3 runs 16 residues. Trimming took 5 bases from V and 6 from J; bases not matched to a gene: 11. The CDR3 reads CASSTTRQGAADTQYF. CDR3 bases: TGTGCCAGCAGTACTACCCGACAGGGGGCGGCGGATACGCAGTATTTT.

This chain connects TRBV10-2 to TRBJ1-5, with D tentatively TRBD1 (5 bases). V was clipped by 10 bases and J by 1 base, with 23 bases between them. Per the germline V gene, CDR1 is WSHSY and CDR2 is SAAADI. The CDR3 runs to 17 residues. CDR3 amino acids: CATSQNKGAESNQPQHF. In nucleotides, the CDR3 is TGCGCCACCTCGCAGAATAAAGGGGCTGAGAGCAATCAGCCCCAGCATTTT.

The chain carries TRBV7-2 and TRBJ1-3; no firm D call. This CDR3 spans 13 amino acids. V was trimmed by 5 bases and J by 0 bases, leaving 5 bases between them. The germline V gene encodes CDR1 SGHTA and CDR2 FQGNSA. Here the CDR3 DNA reads TGTGCCAGCAGCCGGAGCTCTGGAAACACCATATATTTT. Amino acid sequence: CASSRSSGNTIYF.